This T cell receptor (beta chain) was retrieved from a study of CD8+ T cells in alopecia areata. Study overall: Tofacitinib lasted 6 to 18 months, then 6 months off drug. The study's findings and limits: Tofacitinib significantly decreased scalp clonality and expanded CD8+ clones among top 100. Scalp sequencing captures resident alphabeta T cells of normal skin too. Many expanded lesional clones stayed in scalp and blood while on tofacitinib.

As the sequencing template, cDNA was produced by extracting RNA and reverse transcribing it. TCRdb's copy holds only in-frame clones and misses some; the assay was immunoSEQ multiplex PCR. The top ten clones hold more than 1.5% of a sample with around 290,000 clones, roughly 60% of them seen once. In regard to this clone: Antigen: not known.

Germline V gene sequence: CDR1 MGHRA, CDR2 YSYEKL. The V and J ends lost 1 base and 0 bases, in that order; junction bases with no gene match: 20. This CDR3 has 22 amino acids. Treatment described: oral pan-JAK inhibitor, 5-10 mg twice daily. The TCR sequence derives from a human donor with alopecia areata. V is TRBV4-1 and J is TRBJ2-1; 8 nucleotides align to TRBD2. The input for sequencing was CD4+ T cells sorted from blood, taken at week 24, from a patient treated with tofacitinib. For the CDR3, the DNA is TGCGCCAGCAGCCAAGGCGGCAGGGTAGGAACTAGCGGCCCCTTCTCCTACAATGAGCAGTTCTTC. Protein product: CASSQGGRVGTSGPFSYNEQFF.